This TCR beta chain was sequenced in a study of identical twins. A remark on this clonotype: Its target is unknown.

General study results and limits: Beta out-of-frame sequences showed weaker excess sharing between twins.

TCRdb ran MiXCR on the 5' RACE reads and lists one entry per CDR3 protein. The repertoire holds about 660,000 distinct CDR3 sequences, with roughly 8% as singletons. From germline, CDR1 is MDHEN and CDR2 SYDVKM. The CDR3 sequence is 13 residues long. Trimming pared 7 bases from V and 0 bases from J, leaving 9 bases between. A further study also used this sample, focusing on yellow fever vaccine responses in identical twins. Turning to that study: Reportedly, twins showed a vaccine T cell response that looked partly convergent and partly personalized.

The TCR originated in a woman aged 18-29 years in good health. Sample: PBMCs. V is TRBV28 and J is TRBJ1-2; D remains unclear. The CDR3 protein is CASKESANYGYTF. CDR3 bases: TGTGCCAGCAAGGAGAGCGCTAACTATGGCTACACCTTC.